These 9 T cell receptor beta chains originate from one sample sequenced in a study of T-cell reconstitution after alpha-beta-depleted transplantation in children. Preparation of the TCRbeta library involved a method that used unique molecular identifiers. Each CDR3 protein is one row after TCRdb ran MiXCR on the PCR reads. The sample contains 500,000 to 600,000 distinct CDR3 sequences, 18% of which appear only once. The sequencing here drew on PBMCs from the stem cell graft donor, taken from the stem cell graft. The receptors here all came from a human donor who donated a stem cell graft to a child with acute lymphoblastic leukemia.

This clonotype has more than one count but fewer than ten. This chain connects TRBV27 to TRBJ2-7; possibly TRBD2 for D (5 bases). Looked up from germline, CDR1 is MNHEY and CDR2 is SMNVEV (reference sequence). V shed 7 bases and J shed 1 base, with 14 bases lying between them. This CDR3 contains 14 residues. The CDR3 loop is CASTSGAASYEQYF. The CDR3 nucleotides are TGTGCCAGCACGTCAGGAGCGGCGTCCTACGAGCAGTACTTC.

This clonotype was detected a few times. The chain links TRBV2 to TRBJ2-7; 8 bases agree with TRBD1. This CDR3 has 15 residues. Germline V gene sequence: CDR1 SNHLY, CDR2 FYNNEI. V dropped 4 bases and J dropped 6; count of bases not matched to a gene: 11. The CDR3 protein is CASSVGRGRLSEQYF. The CDR3 DNA sequence: TGTGCCAGCAGTGTTGGCAGGGGGCGTTTGAGCGAGCAGTACTTC. The whole variable domain, filled in from reference TRBV2 and TRBJ2-7, reads EPEVTQTPSHQVTQMGQEVILRCVPISNHLYFYWYRQILGQKVEFLVSFYNNEISEKSEIFDDQFSVERPDGSNFTLKIRSTKLEDSAMYFCASSVGRGRLSEQYFGPGTRLTVT.

The table lists this clonotype with many counts. Germline and junction disagree at one end, which may indicate a read error. The rearrangement uses TRBV5-1 and TRBJ1-2; D not resolved. Germline CDR1 SGHRS, CDR2 YFSETQ. The CDR3 consists of 12 residues. CDR3 sequence: CASSLSGYGYTF. The CDR3, as DNA: TGTGCCAGCAGCTTATCCGGTTATGGCTACACCTTC.

The chain combines TRBV7-9 with TRBJ2-7; the D gene is possibly TRBD2 (6 bases). V was pared by 3 bases and J by 2 bases, with 11 bases between. The CDR3 is 14 amino acids. Germline V CDR1 and CDR2: SEHNR, FQNEAQ (reference sequence). CDR3 nucleotide sequence: TGTGCCAGCAGCTTTCGGTCTAGCGCCTACGAGCAGTACTTC. This encodes CASSFRSSAYEQYF.

In this sample, this clonotype turned up a few times. This chain uses TRBV20-1 with TRBJ2-3, with D maybe TRBD2 (6 bases). This CDR3 is built from 15 residues. With 1 base removed from V and 2 bases from J, the gap between germline ends came to 13 bases. CDR1 is DFQATT and CDR2 is SNEGSKA in the germline V gene (reference sequence). CDR3 loop: CSARGERANTDTQYF. Written as DNA, the CDR3 is TGCAGTGCTAGAGGGGAGCGGGCGAACACAGATACGCAGTATTTT.

This clonotype was seen a few times. The chain combines TRBV10-3 with TRBJ2-1, with D possibly TRBD1 on 6 matching bases. Between the trimmed V and J ends, which lost 9 bases and 0 bases, there was a span of 9 bases. This CDR3 is built from 13 residues. The germline CDR1 and CDR2 sequences are ENHRY and SYGVKD. CDR3 coding DNA: TGTGCCATAAGGACAGTCTCCTACAATGAGCAGTTCTTC. Translation: CAIRTVSYNEQFF.

The CDR3 nucleotides read TGCGCCAGCAGCCAAAGGGAGGCGGCGGGAGGGACCTACGAGCAGTACTTC. This sequence encodes CASSQREAAGGTYEQYF. V gene TRBV4-1 combines with J gene TRBJ2-7; 9 bases align to TRBD2. Unmatched junction bases numbered 10, after V lost 2 bases and J lost 2 bases. Looked up from germline, CDR1 is MGHRA and CDR2 is YSYEKL. The CDR3 has 17 residues.

V gene TRBV5-5 combines with J gene TRBJ1-6, with a weak D call TRBD1 (5 bases). CDR1 SGHKS and CDR2 YYEKEE come from the germline V gene (reference sequence). Trimming removed 6 bases at V and 9 bases at J, with 22 bases between. The CDR3 covers 16 residues. The CDR3 sequence is CASNMDARLGGSPLHF. The CDR3 region has the DNA TGTGCCAGCAACATGGACGCACGTCTGGGGGGTTCACCCCTCCACTTT.

The DNA for the CDR3 is TGCAGTGTCCCTAGGCAGGGGGCCTACAATGAGCAGTTCTTC. Its protein product is CSVPRQGAYNEQFF. V usage is TRBV20-1 and J usage is TRBJ2-1; 7 positions match TRBD1. Trimming removed 7 bases from V and 2 bases from J; junction bases left unmatched: 8. CDR1 DFQATT and CDR2 SNEGSKA come from the germline V gene (reference sequence). There are 14 residues in the CDR3.